Listed here is a single T cell receptor (beta chain). The antigen is undetermined. These data are taken from a study of T cells in Graves' hyperthyroidism and ophthalmopathy. Study outcomes and limitations: A model of 13 V-J pairs discriminated ophthalmopathy from stable hyperthyroidism.

V gave up 7 bases and J gave up 6 bases; unmatched junction bases: 11. Germline values: CDR1 MNHNS, CDR2 SASEGT. The CDR3 has 15 amino acids. Reasons for excluding patients were uncontrolled infection, other autoimmune disease, pregnancy or lactation. Diagnoses were made from clinical symptoms, serum measures (thyroxine and TRAb), thyroid ultrasound and orbital computed tomography. TCR beta CDR3 regions were amplified from RNA. TCR CDR3 underwent first-round RT-PCR with the HTBI primer set. TCRdb re-derived calls from the multiplex PCR reads in MiXCR, one entry per CDR3 protein. Of roughly 520,000 distinct CDR3 sequences in the sample, roughly 24% were seen once.

The J gene is TRBJ2-5, the V gene TRBV6-1; TRBD2 matches at 10 bases. Sample: blood. The clonotype was recovered from a woman younger than 45 with Graves' ophthalmopathy. CDR3 sequence (DNA): TGTGCCAGCATCCACCCTAGCGGGGGTGGGAAGACCCAGTACTTC. Encoded protein: CASIHPSGGGKTQYF.